A single sample is the source of the 8 T cell receptor beta chains below, sequenced in a study of T cells in Graves' hyperthyroidism and ophthalmopathy (dated by TCRdb to about 2019). Preparation of the library involved multiplex PCR. Instrument used: Illumina HiSeq 2000. Amplification of TCR beta CDR3 regions was carried out from RNA transcripts. The first round of RT-PCR for the TCR CDR3 was performed with the HTBI primer set and the Qiagen OneStep RT-PCR kit. TCRdb cleaned the public reads at Q25 with fastp, built clones with MiXCR and kept in-frame beta chains. CDR3 protein sequences are deduplicated, and each keeps its most common genes and DNA. The sample contains about 720,000 distinct CDR3 sequences, under 20% of them found a single time. Around 15% of the sample is held by the ten biggest clonotypes. The sequenced sample consisted of blood. The receptors were sampled from a woman between 45 and 60 years old with Graves' hyperthyroidism that later progressed to Graves' ophthalmopathy.

V is TRBV18 and J is TRBJ1-4; D perhaps matches TRBD1 (6 bases). V was pared by 3 bases and J by 2 bases, with 13 bases between. The CDR3 loop spans 16 amino acids. CDR1 is KGHSH and CDR2 is LQKENI in the germline V gene. The CDR3 DNA reads TGTGCCAGCTCACCGAGCCAGGGGAAGACTAATGAAAAACTGTTTTTT. This codes for CASSPSQGKTNEKLFF.

This rearrangement joins TRBV3-1 to TRBJ2-1; no clear D gene. Germline-derived CDR1 and CDR2 are LGHDT and YNNKEL (reference sequence). Trimming took 0 bases from V and 9 from J, leaving 3 bases between them. The CDR3 totals 11 residues. The CDR3 DNA is TGTGCCAGCAGCCAAGATGTTGAGCAGTTCTTC. It is translated as CASSQDVEQFF.

This clonotype has a count of ten or more. This sequence joins TRBV6-1 and TRBJ1-1, with D hard to call. The CDR3 spans 16 residues. V lost 6 bases, J lost 3 bases, and 20 bases lay in between. Germline assignment: CDR1 MNHNS and CDR2 SASEGT. DNA of the CDR3: TGTGCCAGCAGCACCGGCGACCCTGCCCAGGACACTGAAGCTTTCTTT. Protein: CASSTGDPAQDTEAFF.

The chain recombines TRBV10-3 with TRBJ2-3; 10 bases line up with TRBD1. CDR1 ENHRY and CDR2 SYGVKD come from the germline V gene. The CDR3 is 17 residues long. The V segment lost 7 bases and the J segment 0 bases; nucleotides outside the gene matches: 10. CDR3 sequence: CAITSGTGATSTDTQYF. The CDR3 DNA is TGTGCCATCACCTCCGGGACAGGGGCAACTAGCACAGATACGCAGTATTTT.

The chain couples TRBV24-1 to TRBJ2-5; 10 nucleotides align to TRBD2. Per the germline V gene, CDR1 is KGHDR and CDR2 is SFDVKD. The CDR3 is 12 amino acids. CDR3 in DNA: TGTGCAACCGGGACTAGCGCCGAGACCCAGTACTTC. Its translation: CATGTSAETQYF.

There are many counts of this clonotype. V is TRBV5-1 and J is TRBJ1-2; the D gene is possibly TRBD1 (5 bases). The germline gives CDR1 SGHRS, CDR2 YFSETQ. The ends were cut back, 4 bases at V and 2 bases at J, with 12 bases in the middle. The CDR3 contains 14 residues. The CDR3 loop is CASSGDQLNYGYTF. The CDR3 DNA reads TGCGCCAGCAGCGGGGACCAGCTAAACTATGGCTACACCTTC.

This rearrangement joins TRBV28 to TRBJ1-4; 8 bases fit TRBD1. The CDR3 has 15 residues. Germline CDR1 is MDHEN and CDR2 is SYDVKM. J gave up 8 bases and V 5 bases, and 10 bases lay outside the gene matches. Here the CDR3 DNA reads TGTGCCAGCAGTCCCTCCGGGACAGGAGGCGAAAAACTGTTTTTT. Amino acids: CASSPSGTGGEKLFF.

This clonotype occurred a few times. This chain connects TRBV14 to TRBJ2-1; no firm D call. Deletions cut 4 bases from V and 6 bases from J, with 13 bases between. Germline V lookup: CDR1 SGHDN, CDR2 FVKESK. The CDR3 loop spans 14 amino acids. Written as DNA, the CDR3 is TGTGCCAGCAGCCCCCGGCCCATCGGCAATGAGCAGTTCTTC. This sequence encodes CASSPRPIGNEQFF.